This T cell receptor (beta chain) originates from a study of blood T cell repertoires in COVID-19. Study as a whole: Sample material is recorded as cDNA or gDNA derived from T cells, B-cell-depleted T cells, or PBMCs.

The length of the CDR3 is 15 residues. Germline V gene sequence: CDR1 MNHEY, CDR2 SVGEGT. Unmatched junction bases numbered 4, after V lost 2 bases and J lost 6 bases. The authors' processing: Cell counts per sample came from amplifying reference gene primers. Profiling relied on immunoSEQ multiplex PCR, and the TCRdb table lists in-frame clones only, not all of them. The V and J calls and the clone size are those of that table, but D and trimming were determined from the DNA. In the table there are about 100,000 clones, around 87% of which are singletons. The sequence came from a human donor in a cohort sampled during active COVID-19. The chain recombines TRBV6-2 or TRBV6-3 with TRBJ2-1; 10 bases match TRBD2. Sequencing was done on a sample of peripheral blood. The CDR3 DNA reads TGTGCCAGCAGTTACATGGCTAGCGGGAGCAATGAGCAGTTCTTC. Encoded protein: CASSYMASGSNEQFF.